The count of the clone carrying this TCR beta chain is one. Its antigen is not identified. The data derive from a study of CD8+ T cells in alopecia areata. Study conclusions and caveats: In lesional scalp, particularly from alopecia totalis/universalis, clonality was higher than in normal scalp. Patients showed less clear TCR sequence sharing than mice, possibly partly because of HLA diversity.

The sequencing template was cDNA reverse transcribed from extracted RNA. Sequencing was performed with immunoSEQ multiplex PCR; in TCRdb, only in-frame clones are kept and a portion is missing. This table holds roughly 280,000 clones, 60% found once. The treatment denotes: oral pan-JAK inhibitor, 5-10 mg twice daily. It was from alopecia areata patients that lesional scalp punch biopsies and peripheral blood were collected. CD4+ and CD8+ T cells were sorted from PBMCs. The V gene lost 5 bases and the J gene lost 6 bases, with 13 bases spanning the gap. The germline CDR1 and CDR2 sequences are GTSNPN and SVGIG (reference sequence). The CDR3 loop spans 12 amino acids.

This specimen was CD4+ T cells sorted from blood, taken around week 54, from a patient treated with tofacitinib. This TCR was recovered from a human donor with alopecia areata. This chain connects TRBV30 to TRBJ1-2; no reliable D call. Here the CDR3 DNA reads TGTGCCTGGGGGCAGGCCGCGAATGGCTACACCTTC. It yields the protein CAWGQAANGYTF.